The 7 T cell receptor beta chains below come from one sample, sequenced in a study of regulatory T cells in long-lasting Graves disease. Time point reported: newly diagnosed GD, antithyroid drugs for less than 3 months. The TCR library was prepared using RNA isolated from PBMCs. TCR beta libraries were built with iRepertoire HTBI primers and Arm-PCR of CDR3 regions. Each CDR3 protein gets one entry after TCRdb re-called the multiplex PCR reads with MiXCR. The table has 500,000 to 700,000 distinct CDR3 sequences, approximately 15% seen once; the top ten hold approximately 20%. The same sample was also studied in work on T cells in Graves' hyperthyroidism and ophthalmopathy.

Sequencing was performed on peripheral blood mononuclear cells (PBMCs), taken at new diagnosis, from a patient treated with antithyroid drugs. The receptor set was obtained from a woman under 40 with Graves disease.

This clonotype came up a few times. The chain combines TRBV3-1 with TRBJ2-3, with TRBD2 identical over 9 bases. This CDR3 has 14 residues. Germline V gene sequence: CDR1 LGHDT, CDR2 YNNKEL (reference sequence). CDR3 residues: CASGSGRITDTQYF. The CDR3 coding sequence is TGTGCTTCGGGGAGCGGGAGGATCACAGATACGCAGTATTTT.

Many counts were recorded for this clonotype. V usage is TRBV2 and J usage is TRBJ1-5; D remains unclear. This CDR3 has 14 residues. Per the germline V gene, CDR1 is SNHLY and CDR2 is FYNNEI. Trimming took off 2 bases at V and 3 bases at J, with 8 bases between the two ends. CDR3: CASSEIGINQPQHF. The CDR3 DNA follows: TGTGCCAGCAGTGAAATCGGAATCAATCAGCCCCAGCATTTT.

The genes are TRBV4-2 and TRBJ2-1; 8 bases are a match to TRBD2. Near its end, the DNA agrees better with TRBJ2-5, so the J call may be wrong. Germline V CDR1 and CDR2: LGHNA, YNFKEQ. CDR3 length: 15 residues. The chain's CDR3 is CASSQFSGAPSDQYF. The CDR3 DNA sequence: TGTGCCAGCAGCCAATTTAGCGGGGCCCCAAGTGACCAGTACTTC.

This clonotype was picked up a small number of times. This chain joins TRBV7-9 and TRBJ2-3, with D uncertain. This CDR3 contains 15 residues. V was cut by 5 bases and J by 0 bases, with 12 bases left in between. CDR1 is SEHNR, CDR2 FQNEAQ, per germline (reference sequence). The CDR3 reads CASSVGWYSTDTQYF. The CDR3 DNA reads as TGTGCCAGCAGCGTAGGCTGGTACAGCACAGATACGCAGTATTTT.

With regard to this clonotype: A much larger clone differs by one base, so this may be a read error. The conserved closing phenylalanine or tryptophan is absent in this CDR3, likely reflecting a read error. The V and J genes are TRBV9 and TRBJ2-7, with 9 bases identical to TRBD2. This CDR3 spans 16 amino acids. The V segment lost 4 bases and the J segment 3 bases; nucleotides outside the gene matches: 11. Germline V gene sequence: CDR1 SGDLS, CDR2 YYNGEE. The CDR3 sequence: CASSPQDSGSIYEQYS. The CDR3 DNA reads as TGTGCCAGCAGCCCCCAAGATAGCGGGAGTATCTACGAGCAGTACTCC.

To note about this clonotype: The likely explanation is a read error, given a far larger clone one base away. This chain connects TRBV11-1 to TRBJ2-3; possibly TRBD1 for D (6 bases). The J call is in doubt because the DNA end fits TRBJ2-7 better. Germline CDR1 reads SGHAT; CDR2 reads FQDESV (reference sequence). The CDR3 is 15 amino acids. Here the CDR3 DNA reads TGTGCCAGCAGCTTAGACAGGGTTGGAACCTACGAGCAGTACTTC. This gives the protein CASSLDRVGTYEQYF.

V is TRBV9 and J is TRBJ1-4; a possible D gene is TRBD1 (6 bases). The V end was cut by 3 bases, the J end by 8 bases, with 14 bases between. The CDR3 sequence is 14 residues long. The germline CDR1 and CDR2 sequences are SGDLS and YYNGEE. This CDR3 is CASSGGQLTEKLFF. DNA for the CDR3: TGTGCCAGCAGCGGAGGACAGTTAACCGAAAAACTGTTTTTT.